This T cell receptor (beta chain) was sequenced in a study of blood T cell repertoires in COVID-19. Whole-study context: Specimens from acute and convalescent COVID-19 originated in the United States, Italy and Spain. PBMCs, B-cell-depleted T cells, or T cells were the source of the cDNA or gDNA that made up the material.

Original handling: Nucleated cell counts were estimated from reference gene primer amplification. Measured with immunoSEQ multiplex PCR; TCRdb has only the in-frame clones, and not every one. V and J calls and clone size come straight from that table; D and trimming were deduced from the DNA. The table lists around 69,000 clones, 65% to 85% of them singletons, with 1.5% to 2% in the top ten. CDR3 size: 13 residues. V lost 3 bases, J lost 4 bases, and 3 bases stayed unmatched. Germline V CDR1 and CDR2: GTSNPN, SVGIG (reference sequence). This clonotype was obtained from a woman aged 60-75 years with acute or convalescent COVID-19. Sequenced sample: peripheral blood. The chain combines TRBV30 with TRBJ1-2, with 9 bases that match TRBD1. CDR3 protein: CAWRETGGYGYTF. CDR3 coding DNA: TGTGCCTGGAGAGAGACAGGGGGCTATGGCTACACCTTC. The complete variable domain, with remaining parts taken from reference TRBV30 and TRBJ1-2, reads SQTIHQWPATLVQPVGSPLSLECTVEGTSNPNLYWYRQAAGRGLQLLFYSVGIGQISSEVPQNLSASRPQDRQFILSSKKLLLSDSGFYLCAWRETGGYGYTFGSGTRLTVV.